Following are 11 T cell receptor beta chains from one sample sequenced in a study of blood T cell repertoires in COVID-19. Profiling relied on immunoSEQ multiplex PCR, and the TCRdb table lists in-frame clones only, not all of them. The sample carries about 33,000 clones, 75% to 90% recorded once. The sequenced material came from peripheral blood. The receptor set was obtained from a human donor in a cohort sampled during active COVID-19.

V and J are TRBV3-1 (or the pseudogene TRBV3-2) and TRBJ1-1; 7 bases match TRBD1. This CDR3 contains 16 residues. Germline V gene lookup returns CDR1 LGHDT and CDR2 YNNKEL (reference sequence). J was trimmed by 3 bases and V by 4 bases; bases with no gene match: 11. The CDR3: CASSPRGAGGDTEAFF. CDR3 sequence (DNA): TGTGCCAGCAGCCCAAGGGGGGCAGGGGGTGACACTGAAGCTTTCTTT.

J is TRBJ2-1 and V is TRBV6-1, with D perhaps TRBD2 (6 bases). The CDR3 loop spans 15 amino acids. Germline V gives CDR1 MNHNS, CDR2 SASEGT. V lost 3 bases to trimming and J lost 5 bases, with 14 bases between them. CDR3 residues: CASSESGSSHNEQFF. The CDR3 nucleotides are TGTGCCAGCAGTGAGTCCGGGAGTAGCCACAATGAGCAGTTCTTC.

The chain links TRBV18 to TRBJ2-5, with D perhaps TRBD1 (5 bases). Germline V gives CDR1 KGHSH, CDR2 LQKENI. V was shortened by 4 bases and J by 4 bases, with 10 bases between the two germline ends. The CDR3 has 13 residues. The CDR3 here is CASSLGLGETQYF. DNA of the CDR3: TGTGCCAGCTCACTGGGGCTTGGAGAGACCCAGTACTTC.

J is TRBJ2-7 and V is TRBV6-1; TRBD1 might be the D (5 bases). The CDR3 is made up of 14 amino acids. Germline-derived CDR1 and CDR2 are MNHNS and SASEGT. V lost 1 base to trimming and J lost 2 bases, with 9 bases between them. In nucleotides, the CDR3 is TGTGCCAGCAGTGAAGGGGGCGTAACCTACGAGCAGTACTTC. Protein sequence: CASSEGGVTYEQYF.

The chain joins TRBV27 to TRBJ2-3, with a possible D match to TRBD1 (5 bases). CDR1 is MNHEY, CDR2 SMNVEV, per germline (reference sequence). V dropped 4 bases and J dropped 2 bases, with 10 bases sitting between them. This CDR3 spans 14 amino acids. CDR3 protein: CASSSSGITDTQYF. As DNA, the CDR3 is TGTGCCAGCAGTTCTTCAGGGATCACAGATACGCAGTATTTT.

The chain recombines TRBV6-6 with TRBJ1-6; D is perhaps TRBD1 (5 bases). V dropped 8 bases and J dropped 12 bases, with 11 bases sitting between them. Germline CDR1 is MNHNY and CDR2 is SVGAGI (reference sequence). This CDR3 is 11 amino acids long. The CDR3 bases are TGTGCCAGCGGGACGGGGGGACCCCTCCACTTT. Its protein is CASGTGGPLHF.

The chain has TRBV9 and TRBJ2-1, with 7 positions matching TRBD2. The CDR3 loop spans 15 amino acids. Looked up from germline, CDR1 is SGDLS and CDR2 is YYNGEE. Trimming cost V 0 bases and J 3 bases; bases outside gene matches: 3. In nucleotides, the CDR3 is TGTGCCAGCAGCGTAGAGGCGGGAGTCTACAATGAGCAGTTCTTC. This sequence encodes CASSVEAGVYNEQFF.

The chain uses TRBV30 and TRBJ1-3; maybe TRBD1 (5 bases). V shed 4 bases and J shed 0 bases, with 10 bases lying between them. The CDR3 sequence is 14 residues long. The V gene's germline CDR1 is GTSNPN and CDR2 SVGIG (reference sequence). This CDR3 is CAWNDGGSGNTIYF. CDR3 bases: TGTGCCTGGAACGACGGGGGCTCTGGAAACACCATATATTTT.

This clone appeared once. The chain carries TRBV18 and TRBJ1-2; 10 nucleotides align to TRBD1. CDR1 and CDR2 from the germline V gene are KGHSH and LQKENI. This CDR3 region has 16 residues. V lost 6 bases and J lost 4; bases outside the gene matches: 11. CDR3 residues: CASSTGTGALFYGYTF. CDR3 DNA: TGTGCCAGCTCTACCGGGACAGGGGCCCTGTTCTATGGCTACACCTTC.

This chain links TRBV4-1 with TRBJ1-2; D gene unclear. The CDR3 has 14 residues. V dropped 4 bases and J dropped 5 bases, with 14 bases sitting between them. CDR1 is MGHRA and CDR2 is YSYEKL in the germline V gene. CDR3 residues: CASSPEVPEYGYTF. In DNA form, the CDR3 reads TGCGCCAGCAGCCCCGAGGTTCCAGAATATGGCTACACCTTC.

This clone turned up a few times. The V gene is TRBV6-4, the J gene TRBJ1-5, with a possible D match to TRBD1 (5 bases). Trimming removed 6 bases at V and 5 bases at J, with 20 bases between. Germline loops: CDR1 MRHNA, CDR2 SNTAGT. CDR3 length: 16 amino acids. The CDR3 loop is CASSDPDQGKDQPQHF. CDR3 sequence (DNA): TGTGCCAGCAGCGATCCGGACCAGGGTAAGGATCAGCCCCAGCATTTT.